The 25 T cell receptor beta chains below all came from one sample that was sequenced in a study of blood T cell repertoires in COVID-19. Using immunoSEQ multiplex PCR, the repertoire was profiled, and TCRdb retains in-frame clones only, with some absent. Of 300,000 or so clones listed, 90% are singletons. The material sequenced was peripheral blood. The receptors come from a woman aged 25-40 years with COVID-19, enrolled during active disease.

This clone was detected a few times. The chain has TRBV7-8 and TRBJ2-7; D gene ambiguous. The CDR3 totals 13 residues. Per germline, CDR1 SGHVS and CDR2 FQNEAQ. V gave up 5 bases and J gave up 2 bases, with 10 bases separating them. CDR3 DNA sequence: TGTGCCAGCAGCCCCACTCGGGCCTACGAGCAGTACTTC. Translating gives CASSPTRAYEQYF.

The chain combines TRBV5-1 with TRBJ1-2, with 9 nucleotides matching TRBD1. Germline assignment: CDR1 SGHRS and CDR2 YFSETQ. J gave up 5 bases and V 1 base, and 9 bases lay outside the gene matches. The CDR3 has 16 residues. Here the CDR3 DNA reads TGCGCCAGCAGCTTGACAGGGGGCGCGGGGATATATGGCTACACCTTC. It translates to CASSLTGGAGIYGYTF.

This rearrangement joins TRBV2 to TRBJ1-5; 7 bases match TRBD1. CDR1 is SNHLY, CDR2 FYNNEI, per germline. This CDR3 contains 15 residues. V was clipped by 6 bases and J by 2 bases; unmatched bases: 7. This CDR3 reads CASSTQGRGNQPQHF. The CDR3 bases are TGTGCCAGCAGCACACAGGGGCGCGGCAATCAGCCCCAGCATTTT.

In nucleotides, the CDR3 is TGTGCCAGCTCACCAAGAGAGAATCAGCCCCAGCATTTT. Translation: CASSPRENQPQHF. This chain links TRBV18 with TRBJ1-5, with unresolved D. The germline CDR1 and CDR2 sequences are KGHSH and LQKENI. This CDR3 is 13 amino acids long. The V end was cut by 2 bases, the J end by 4 bases, with 6 bases between.

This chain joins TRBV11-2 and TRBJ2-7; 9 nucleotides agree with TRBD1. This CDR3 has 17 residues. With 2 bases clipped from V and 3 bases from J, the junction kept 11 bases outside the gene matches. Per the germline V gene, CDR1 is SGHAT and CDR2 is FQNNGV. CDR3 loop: CASSLSSYRGQLYEQYF. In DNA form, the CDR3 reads TGTGCCAGCAGCTTAAGTTCTTACAGGGGGCAGCTCTACGAGCAGTACTTC.

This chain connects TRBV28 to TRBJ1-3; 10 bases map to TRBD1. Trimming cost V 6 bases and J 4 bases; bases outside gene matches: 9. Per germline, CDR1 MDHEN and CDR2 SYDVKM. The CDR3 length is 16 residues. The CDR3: CASSSVGTGVGNTIYF. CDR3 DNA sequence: TGTGCCAGCAGCTCTGTAGGGACAGGGGTCGGAAACACCATATATTTT.

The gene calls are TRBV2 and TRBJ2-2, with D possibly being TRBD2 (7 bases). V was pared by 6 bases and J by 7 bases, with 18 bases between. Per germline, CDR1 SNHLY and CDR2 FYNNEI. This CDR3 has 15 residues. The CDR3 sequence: CASRTGGGGIGELFF. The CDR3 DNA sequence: TGTGCCAGCAGAACAGGCGGCGGGGGCATCGGGGAGCTGTTTTTT.

The CDR3 DNA is TGTGCCAGCAGCTTGCCCCCGGGAGGGCGGCAAGAGACCCAGTACTTC. Its translation: CASSLPPGGRQETQYF. The rearrangement uses TRBV5-4 and TRBJ2-5; 8 bases align to TRBD2. Per germline, CDR1 SGHNT and CDR2 YYREEE (reference sequence). The J segment lost 2 bases and the V segment lost 1 base, leaving 7 bases of the junction unmatched. The CDR3 is 16 amino acids.

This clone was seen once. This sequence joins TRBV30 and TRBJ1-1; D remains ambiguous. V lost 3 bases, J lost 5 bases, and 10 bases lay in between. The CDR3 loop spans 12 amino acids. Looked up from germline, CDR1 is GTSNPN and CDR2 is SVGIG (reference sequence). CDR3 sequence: CAWSVGGTEAFF. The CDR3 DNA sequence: TGTGCCTGGAGCGTTGGAGGAACTGAAGCTTTCTTT.

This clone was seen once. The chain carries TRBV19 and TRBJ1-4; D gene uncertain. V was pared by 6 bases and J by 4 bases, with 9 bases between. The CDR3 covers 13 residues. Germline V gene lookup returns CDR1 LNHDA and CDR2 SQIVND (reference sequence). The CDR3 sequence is CASRRSFNEKLFF. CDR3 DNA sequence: TGTGCCAGTAGACGGTCCTTTAATGAAAAACTGTTTTTT.

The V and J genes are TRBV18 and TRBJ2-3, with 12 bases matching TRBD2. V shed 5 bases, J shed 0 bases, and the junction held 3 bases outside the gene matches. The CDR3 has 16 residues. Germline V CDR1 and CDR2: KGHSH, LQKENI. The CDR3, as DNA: TGTGCCAGCTCATTACTAGCGGGAGGAAGCACAGATACGCAGTATTTT. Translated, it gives CASSLLAGGSTDTQYF. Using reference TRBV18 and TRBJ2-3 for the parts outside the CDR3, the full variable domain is NAGVMQNPRHLVRRRGQEARLRCSPMKGHSHVYWYRQLPEEGLKFMVYLQKENIIDESGMPKERFSAEFPKEGPSILRIQQVVRGDSAAYFCASSLLAGGSTDTQYFGPGTRLTVL.

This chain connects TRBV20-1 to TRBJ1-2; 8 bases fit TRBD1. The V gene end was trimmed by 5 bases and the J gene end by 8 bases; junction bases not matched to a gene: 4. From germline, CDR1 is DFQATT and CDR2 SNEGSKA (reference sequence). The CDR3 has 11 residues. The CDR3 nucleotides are TGCAGTGCTGACAGGGGACGGGGCTACACCTTC. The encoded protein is CSADRGRGYTF.

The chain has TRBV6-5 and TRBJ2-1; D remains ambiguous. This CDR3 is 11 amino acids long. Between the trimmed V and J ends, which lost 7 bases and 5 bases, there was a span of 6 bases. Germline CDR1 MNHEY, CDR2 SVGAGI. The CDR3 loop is CASTRNNEQFF. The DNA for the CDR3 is TGTGCCAGCACGCGAAACAATGAGCAGTTCTTC.

The chain's CDR3 is CASREWYYNQGRFGEAFF. The CDR3 region has the DNA TGTGCCAGTAGGGAGTGGTATTATAATCAGGGCCGGTTTGGTGAAGCTTTCTTT. The chain uses TRBV19 and TRBJ1-1, with a tentative D call TRBD1 (5 bases). V lost 6 bases to trimming and J lost 7 bases, with 30 bases between them. Germline CDR1 LNHDA, CDR2 SQIVND (reference sequence). The CDR3 has 18 residues.

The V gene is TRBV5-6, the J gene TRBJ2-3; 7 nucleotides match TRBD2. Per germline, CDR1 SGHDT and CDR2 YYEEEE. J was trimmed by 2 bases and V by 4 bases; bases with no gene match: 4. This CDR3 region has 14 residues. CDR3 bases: TGTGCCAGCAGCCTCGGGACTAACACAGATACGCAGTATTTT. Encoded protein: CASSLGTNTDTQYF.

The CDR3: CASSSDSSSGNTIYF. The CDR3 coding sequence is TGCGCCAGCAGCTCCGACAGTAGCTCTGGAAACACCATATATTTT. The chain combines TRBV5-1 with TRBJ1-3; D might be TRBD1 (5 bases). The CDR3 totals 15 residues. Trimming took 3 bases from V and 0 from J, leaving 10 bases between them. Looked up from germline, CDR1 is SGHRS and CDR2 is YFSETQ. The full variable domain, in which reference TRBV5-1 and TRBJ1-3 provide the parts outside the CDR3, is KAGVTQTPRYLIKTRGQQVTLSCSPISGHRSVSWYQQTPGQGLQFLFEYFSETQRNKGNFPGRFSGRQFSNSRSEMNVSTLELGDSALYLCASSSDSSSGNTIYFGEGSWLTVV.

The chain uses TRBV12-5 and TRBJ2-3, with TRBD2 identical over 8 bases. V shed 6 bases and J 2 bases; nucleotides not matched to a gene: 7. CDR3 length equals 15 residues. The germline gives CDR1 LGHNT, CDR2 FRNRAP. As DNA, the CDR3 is TGTGCTAGTGGGACTAGCGCTCTTTCCACAGATACGCAGTATTTT. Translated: CASGTSALSTDTQYF.

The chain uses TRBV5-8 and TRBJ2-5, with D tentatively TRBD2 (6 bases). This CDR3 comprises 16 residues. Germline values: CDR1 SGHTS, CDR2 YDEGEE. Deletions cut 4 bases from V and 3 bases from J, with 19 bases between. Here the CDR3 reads CASSPTGLSVEETQYF. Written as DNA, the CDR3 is TGTGCCAGCAGCCCCACGGGACTCTCGGTAGAAGAGACCCAGTACTTC. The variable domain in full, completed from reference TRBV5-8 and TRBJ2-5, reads EAGVTQSPTHLIKTRGQQATLRCSPISGHTSVYWYQQALGLGLQFLLWYDEGEERNRGNFPPRFSGRQFPNYSSELNVNALELEDSALYLCASSPTGLSVEETQYFGPGTRLLVL.

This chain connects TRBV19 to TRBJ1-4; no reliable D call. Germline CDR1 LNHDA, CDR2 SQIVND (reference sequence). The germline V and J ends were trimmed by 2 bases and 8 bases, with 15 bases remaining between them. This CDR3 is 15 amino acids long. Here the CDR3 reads CASSITVQDGEKLFF. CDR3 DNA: TGTGCCAGTAGTATAACGGTCCAGGATGGGGAAAAACTGTTTTTT.

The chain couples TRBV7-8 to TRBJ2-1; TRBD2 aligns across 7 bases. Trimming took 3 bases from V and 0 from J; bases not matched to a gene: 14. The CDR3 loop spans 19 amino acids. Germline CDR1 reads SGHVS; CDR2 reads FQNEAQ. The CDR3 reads CASSFARLADPSSYNEQFF. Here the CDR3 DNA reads TGTGCCAGCAGCTTTGCTAGGCTAGCGGACCCAAGCTCCTACAATGAGCAGTTCTTC.

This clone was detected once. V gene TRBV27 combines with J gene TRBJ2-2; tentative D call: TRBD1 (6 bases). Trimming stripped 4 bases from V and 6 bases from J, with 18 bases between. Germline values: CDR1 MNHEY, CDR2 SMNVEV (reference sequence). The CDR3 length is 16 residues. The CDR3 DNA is TGTGCCAGCAGTTCGGGACAACCCTCCTGGCCCGGGGAGCTGTTTTTT. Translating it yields CASSSGQPSWPGELFF.

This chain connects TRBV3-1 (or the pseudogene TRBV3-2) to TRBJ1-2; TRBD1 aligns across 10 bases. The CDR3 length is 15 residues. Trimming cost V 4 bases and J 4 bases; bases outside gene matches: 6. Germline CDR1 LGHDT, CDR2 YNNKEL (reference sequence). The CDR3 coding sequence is TGTGCCAGCAGCCCAGGGACAGGGGCCAGCTATGGCTACACCTTC. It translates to CASSPGTGASYGYTF.

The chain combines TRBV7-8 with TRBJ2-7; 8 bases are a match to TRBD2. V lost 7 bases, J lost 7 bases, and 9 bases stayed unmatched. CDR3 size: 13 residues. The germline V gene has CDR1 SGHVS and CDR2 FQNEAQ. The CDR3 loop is CASKDRGGKEQYF. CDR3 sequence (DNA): TGTGCCAGCAAAGACCGGGGGGGGAAAGAGCAGTACTTC.

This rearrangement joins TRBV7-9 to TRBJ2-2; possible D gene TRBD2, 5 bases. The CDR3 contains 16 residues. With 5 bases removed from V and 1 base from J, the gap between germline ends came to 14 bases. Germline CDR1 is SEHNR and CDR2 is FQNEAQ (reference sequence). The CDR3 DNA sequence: TGTGCCAGCAGCCCAGCTGGACGGGAGAACACCGGGGAGCTGTTTTTT. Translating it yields CASSPAGRENTGELFF.

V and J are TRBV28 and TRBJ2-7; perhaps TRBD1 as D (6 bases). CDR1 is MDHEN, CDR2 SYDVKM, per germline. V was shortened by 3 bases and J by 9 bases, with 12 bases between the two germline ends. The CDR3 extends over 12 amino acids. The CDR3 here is CASSFIRDTQYF. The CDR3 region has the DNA TGTGCCAGCAGTTTCATCCGGGACACGCAGTACTTC.